The 16 T cell receptor beta chains reported below all come from one sample, sequenced in a study of PD-L1 blockade in urothelial cancer. Stated time point: pretreatment peripheral blood. TCRdb's copy holds only in-frame clones and misses some; the assay was immunoSEQ multiplex PCR. The table includes over 35,000 clones, approximately 90% detected once. Here the sequenced sample was PBMCs, taken around atezolizumab (anti-PD-L1) treatment. The receptors derive from a woman aged 60-70 years with urothelial cancer.

This rearrangement joins TRBV6-1 to TRBJ2-7; a weak D match, TRBD1 (5 bases). This CDR3 contains 14 residues. Germline CDR1 is MNHNS and CDR2 is SASEGT. Trimming left V 10 bases short and J 4 bases short, with 20 bases between. The CDR3: CATRTGQGPYEQYF. The CDR3 DNA reads TGTGCCACCAGAACGGGCCAGGGTCCATACGAGCAGTACTTC.

This sequence joins TRBV6-4 and TRBJ2-1; TRBD2 might be the D (5 bases). Germline CDR1 reads MRHNA; CDR2 reads SNTAGT. The length of the CDR3 is 15 residues. Between the trimmed V and J ends, which lost 2 bases and 3 bases, there was a span of 11 bases. The DNA of the CDR3 is TGTGCCAGCAGTGACCGGACCGCGGGCTACAATGAGCAGTTCTTC. Its protein is CASSDRTAGYNEQFF.

The gene calls are TRBV14 and TRBJ2-1; 7 bases agree with TRBD1. The CDR3 runs to 14 residues. With 7 bases clipped from V and 5 bases from J, the junction kept 8 bases outside the gene matches. Germline assignment: CDR1 SGHDN and CDR2 FVKESK. CDR3 DNA: TGTGCCAGCACCCGGGACAGAACGAACAATGAGCAGTTCTTC. Translation: CASTRDRTNNEQFF.

This sequence joins TRBV5-5 and TRBJ2-5, with 14 bases matching TRBD2. J gave up 5 bases and V 2 bases, and 5 bases lay outside the gene matches. Germline V gene lookup returns CDR1 SGHKS and CDR2 YYEKEE (reference sequence). This CDR3 contains 16 residues. This chain's CDR3 is CASSLTTSGRGETQYF. The CDR3 DNA reads as TGTGCCAGCAGCTTAACGACTAGCGGGAGGGGGGAGACCCAGTACTTC.

The V gene is TRBV27, the J gene TRBJ2-7; 15 nucleotides align to TRBD2. Germline CDR1 reads MNHEY; CDR2 reads SMNVEV (reference sequence). The CDR3 has 16 amino acids. J lost 4 bases, V lost 6 bases, and 7 bases had no gene match. CDR3 residues: CASSPLGLAGGYEQYF. The CDR3 DNA reads TGTGCCAGCAGCCCTCTAGGACTAGCGGGAGGGTACGAGCAGTACTTC.

This clone was observed once. V gene TRBV6-1 combines with J gene TRBJ2-7, with TRBD1 matching over 7 bases. Germline loops: CDR1 MNHNS, CDR2 SASEGT. This CDR3 has 13 amino acids. Unmatched junction bases numbered 5, after V lost 6 bases and J lost 3 bases. DNA for the CDR3: TGTGCCAGCAGAGGTCGGGACAGCTACGAGCAGTACTTC. This gives the protein CASRGRDSYEQYF.

This clone was found a few times. The chain uses TRBV29-1 and TRBJ2-7; TRBD2 is a possible D gene (5 bases). V lost 7 bases, J lost 5 bases, and 18 bases lay in between. Germline V gene data show CDR1 as SQVTM and CDR2 as ANQGSEA. The CDR3 totals 13 residues. CDR3 sequence: CSADLTDSNEQYF. The CDR3 coding sequence is TGCAGCGCCGATCTGACGGACTCAAACGAGCAGTACTTC.

The V and J genes are TRBV5-1 and TRBJ2-1, with a possible D match to TRBD1 (5 bases). Germline assignment: CDR1 SGHRS and CDR2 YFSETQ. The CDR3 contains 17 residues. Between the trimmed V and J ends, which lost 3 bases and 5 bases, there was a span of 21 bases. The CDR3 nucleotides are TGCGCCAGCAGCTCTGGAAGACAGAGTCTGGGGAACAATGAGCAGTTCTTC. Translated, it gives CASSSGRQSLGNNEQFF.

This clone has only one observation. The gene calls are TRBV2 and TRBJ2-5; D might be TRBD1 (5 bases). V lost 3 bases to trimming and J lost 2 bases, with 10 bases between them. The germline V gene encodes CDR1 SNHLY and CDR2 FYNNEI. The CDR3 loop spans 14 amino acids. CDR3 sequence: CASSERRAQETQYF. The DNA for the CDR3 is TGTGCCAGCAGTGAGCGCAGGGCTCAAGAGACCCAGTACTTC. The full variable domain, rest sourced from reference TRBV2 and TRBJ2-5, is EPEVTQTPSHQVTQMGQEVILRCVPISNHLYFYWYRQILGQKVEFLVSFYNNEISEKSEIFDDQFSVERPDGSNFTLKIRSTKLEDSAMYFCASSERRAQETQYFGPGTRLLVL.

The V and J genes are TRBV5-4 and TRBJ2-7; 11 bases line up with TRBD2. Trimming at V came to 5 bases and at J to 5 bases, leaving 9 bases not matched to a gene. Germline values: CDR1 SGHNT, CDR2 YYREEE (reference sequence). The CDR3 sequence is 15 residues long. This CDR3 reads CASSYATSGRDEQYF. Here the CDR3 DNA reads TGTGCCAGCAGTTACGCAACTAGCGGGAGAGACGAGCAGTACTTC.

This clone was recorded a few times. CDR3 in DNA: TGCGCCAGCAGTGAGTCCGGGACACGGGAGCAGTACTTC. Amino acid sequence: CASSESGTREQYF. The rearrangement joins TRBV10-2 to TRBJ2-7; TRBD1 might be the D (6 bases). From germline, CDR1 is WSHSY and CDR2 SAAADI. CDR3 length: 13 amino acids. V was pared by 0 bases and J by 7 bases, with 10 bases between.

This rearrangement joins TRBV5-1 to TRBJ2-7; tentatively, D is TRBD2 (5 bases). V lost 4 bases to trimming and J lost 4 bases, with 15 bases between them. The CDR3 spans 14 residues. Germline V gene data show CDR1 as SGHRS and CDR2 as YFSETQ. DNA of the CDR3: TGCGCCAGCAGCCTTACCACCGGGGTATACGAGCAGTACTTC. Its translation is CASSLTTGVYEQYF.

The count of this clone is one. The rearrangement uses TRBV19 and TRBJ2-1; TRBD1 matches 8 bases. The germline gives CDR1 LNHDA, CDR2 SQIVND (reference sequence). V gave up 1 base and J gave up 8 bases; unmatched junction bases: 7. The CDR3 is made up of 15 amino acids. The CDR3 spells CASSIGQGARDEQFF. The CDR3 nucleotides read TGTGCCAGTAGTATAGGGCAGGGGGCGCGGGATGAGCAGTTCTTC.

This chain joins TRBV7-9 and TRBJ2-3, with 8 positions matching TRBD1. The CDR3 spans 16 residues. Germline V CDR1 and CDR2: SEHNR, FQNEAQ (reference sequence). V lost 6 bases, J lost 4 bases, and 12 bases stayed unmatched. The CDR3: CASSSGTGPLADTQYF. For the CDR3, the DNA is TGTGCCAGCAGTTCCGGGACAGGACCCTTGGCAGATACGCAGTATTTT.

The J gene is TRBJ2-7, the V gene TRBV9; 9 bases are shared with TRBD1. The CDR3 consists of 15 residues. The germline CDR1 and CDR2 sequences are SGDLS and YYNGEE. V lost 4 bases and J lost 4; bases outside the gene matches: 9. CDR3 DNA: TGTGCCAGCAGCCCATCCTTGGGACAGGGATACGAGCAGTACTTC. This gives the protein CASSPSLGQGYEQYF.

The CDR3, as DNA: TGTGCCAGCAGCTTAGCGTACGCGGGAGGGCCCTACGAGCAGTACTTC. It codes for CASSLAYAGGPYEQYF. The V and J genes are TRBV7-9 and TRBJ2-7, with TRBD2 matching over 9 bases. Germline V gene data show CDR1 as SEHNR and CDR2 as FQNEAQ (reference sequence). The CDR3 is 16 amino acids. J gave up 2 bases and V 0 bases, and 5 bases lay outside the gene matches.